This T cell receptor (beta chain) was sequenced for a study of OX40 agonist ivuxolimab in advanced cancers. Regarding the research as a whole: Ivuxolimab, which targeted the costimulatory receptor OX40 (CD134), was an agonistic, fully human IgG2 monoclonal antibody. The dose-escalation cohort was around 83% male with a mean age of about 60 years, ranging from roughly 23 to 79. Intravenous ivuxolimab was administered to patients every 2 weeks at six dose levels: 0.01, 0.1, 0.3, 1.5, 3 and 10 mg/kg. The paper reports the monotherapy dose-escalation portion (N = 52 patients) of the phase I ivuxolimab trial. Partial responses occurred in three dose-escalation patients, of whom one had hepatocellular carcinoma and two had cutaneous melanoma. Among the 52 dose-escalation patients, around 19 had hepatocellular carcinoma, approximately 15 melanoma, 9 renal cell carcinoma and 9 head and neck cancer. The purpose of peripheral TCRbeta sequencing was to test whether ivuxolimab changed TCR sequence diversity and led to clonal T-cell expansion. Patients were allowed to have had prior anti-PD-1, anti-PD-L1 or anti-CTLA-4 therapy, and 30% to 40% of the dose-escalation patients had previously received checkpoint inhibitors. The investigation overall reported the following: In the 0.1-3.0 mg/kg groups, partial responders were among the patients with the lowest normalized peripheral clonal expansion, particularly in CD8+ T cells. At doses of 0.1 to 3.0 mg/kg, clonal expansion of both CD4+ and CD8+ T cells in blood was seen between baseline and week 6. After ivuxolimab, CD8+ T cells had more expanded clones than CD4+ T cells on average. Low levels of normalized T-cell clonal expansion were also seen in some nonresponding patients. Which antigens the clonally expanded peripheral T cells were specific for was not determined.

Genomic DNA was isolated from the sorted cells so that the TCRbeta CDR3 region could be sequenced. The immunoSEQ Assay was used to sequence the TCRbeta CDR3 regions. TCRdb took over this immuneACCESS table, retaining in-frame rearrangements with V and J assigned. Such tables are incomplete; in checked studies, under half of the missing clones stem from an unresolved V gene, and the remainder is unexplained. Here the sample has 73,000 or so clones; around 90% occur a single time. 10% of the sample rests with the top ten. Patients with autoimmune disease history or receiving systemic immunosuppression were excluded from the trial. Peripheral blood for TCR sequencing was drawn from every dose cohort at baseline, at cycle 4 day 1 and at cycle 7 day 1. Samples came from an open-label, multicenter, first-in-human phase I dose-escalation trial of ivuxolimab. Adults with locally advanced or metastatic melanoma, renal cell, hepatocellular, or head and neck squamous cell carcinoma were enrolled in the trial. Before TCR sequencing, CD4+ T cells and CD8+ T cells from peripheral blood were sorted into separate populations.

Comments on this clone: Its antigen is unknown. No qualities accompany the bases; no much larger clone lies one base away.

In the germline V gene, CDR1 corresponds to SGDLS and CDR2 to YYNGEE. From the cysteine through the phenylalanine, the CDR3 covers 13 amino acids. Of all the DNA, just the CDR3 is kept, 39 bases in frame from base 1. The V end gives up 3 bases and the J end 6 bases, leaving 4 bases in the junction not matched to a gene. The sequences come from CD4+ or CD8+ T cells sorted from blood, collected in a trial of the OX40 agonist ivuxolimab. The chain joins TRBV9 to TRBJ2-7; 9 bases in the middle match TRBD2. The receptor was derived from an adult with an advanced solid tumor such as melanoma, head and neck, liver or kidney cancer. The CDR3 here reads CASSASGESEQYF. The bases read TGTGCCAGCAGCGCTAGCGGGGAGAGCGAGCAGTACTTC.